Listed below are T cell receptor beta chains from one sample, sequenced in a study of cytomegalovirus exposure and HLA in healthy donors. The table came from immunoSEQ multiplex PCR; TCRdb's copy has only in-frame clones and leaves some out. Of roughly 160,000 clones in the sample, approximately 83% were seen once. Sequenced sample: PBMCs. The receptors come from a man aged 18-30 years in good health and CMV-seropositive. CDR3s include the opening cysteine and the closing phenylalanine or tryptophan. A D gene is named only where the DNA matches it firmly. Size is omitted from some rows. Given values are once, few, many or a class for expanded clones.

V: TRBV7-9; size: -; D: -; J: TRBJ2-3; length: 12; CDR3: CASSASKDTQYF; DNA: TGTGCCAGCAGCGCTAGTAAGGATACGCAGTATTTT
V: TRBV21-1; size: -; D: -; J: TRBJ2-5; length: 15; CDR3: CASIGNRRSQETQYF; DNA: TGTGCCAGCATCGGTAACAGGCGGTCCCAAGAGACCCAGTACTTC
V: TRBV18; size: -; D: -; J: TRBJ2-1; length: 15; CDR3: CASSPDGQLYNEQFF; DNA: TGTGCCAGCTCACCAGACGGACAACTCTACAATGAGCAGTTCTTC
V: TRBV5-4; size: -; D: TRBD1; J: TRBJ1-1; length: 15; CDR3: CASSLAGTGATEAFF; DNA: TGTGCCAGCAGCTTGGCCGGGACAGGAGCCACTGAAGCTTTCTTT
V: TRBV7-6; size: -; D: -; J: TRBJ2-5; length: 13; CDR3: CASSLALGETQYF; DNA: TGTGCCAGCAGCTTAGCTCTAGGAGAGACCCAGTACTTC
V: TRBV5-1; size: -; D: TRBD1; J: TRBJ2-1; length: 17; CDR3: CASSLRQGSRSYNEQFF; DNA: TGCGCCAGCAGCTTAAGACAGGGAAGTCGCTCCTACAATGAGCAGTTCTTC
V: TRBV7-2; size: -; D: -; J: TRBJ1-1; length: 15; CDR3: CASSLVGGMNTEAFF; DNA: TGTGCCAGCAGCTTAGTCGGGGGGATGAACACTGAGGCTTTCTTT
V: TRBV5-1; size: once; D: -; J: TRBJ2-7; length: 14; CDR3: CASSLDRESYEQYF; DNA: TGCGCCAGCAGCTTGGACAGGGAGTCCTACGAGCAGTACTTC
V: TRBV7-7; size: medium-sized; D: TRBD1; J: TRBJ2-1; length: 15; CDR3: CASSFDRESYNEQFF; DNA: TGTGCTAGCAGCTTTGACAGGGAATCCTACAATGAGCAGTTCTTC
V: TRBV6-1; size: -; D: TRBD2; J: TRBJ2-3; length: 15; CDR3: CASRKTSGGPDTQYF; DNA: TGTGCCAGCAGGAAGACTAGCGGGGGGCCAGATACGCAGTATTTT
V: TRBV13; size: -; D: TRBD1; J: TRBJ2-1; length: 15; CDR3: CASSPNRGTRNEQFF; DNA: TGTGCCAGCAGTCCCAACAGGGGTACGAGGAATGAGCAGTTCTTC
V: TRBV27; size: -; D: TRBD1; J: TRBJ1-2; length: 15; CDR3: CASSTGQGAWYGYTF; DNA: TGTGCCAGCAGCACGGGACAGGGGGCCTGGTATGGCTACACCTTC
V: TRBV5-4; size: -; D: TRBD2; J: TRBJ2-7; length: 16; CDR3: CASSSRAGGPSYEQYF; DNA: TGTGCCAGCAGCTCCCGAGCGGGGGGACCCTCCTACGAGCAGTACTTC
V: TRBV7-8; size: -; D: TRBD1; J: TRBJ2-5; length: 15; CDR3: CASSLNRGLGETQYF; DNA: TGTGCCAGCAGCTTAAACAGGGGATTAGGAGAGACCCAGTACTTC
V: TRBV7-2; size: -; D: -; J: TRBJ1-2; length: 15; CDR3: CASSSGPAIDYGYTF; DNA: TGTGCCAGCAGCTCCGGTCCAGCGATAGACTATGGCTACACCTTC
V: TRBV19; size: -; D: TRBD1; J: TRBJ2-7; length: 18; CDR3: CASSGKTGYRGSSYEQYF; DNA: TGTGCCAGTAGTGGGAAGACAGGGTACCGCGGCAGCTCCTACGAGCAGTACTTC
V: TRBV19; size: -; D: TRBD2; J: TRBJ2-1; length: 17; CDR3: CASSIASLAGGLNEQFF; DNA: TGTGCCAGTAGTATAGCCTCTCTAGCGGGGGGCCTTAATGAGCAGTTCTTC
V: TRBV21-1; size: -; D: -; J: TRBJ2-2; length: 18; CDR3: CASSKCGRAGGPPGELFF; DNA: TGTGCCAGCAGCAAATGCGGGAGGGCGGGGGGGCCTCCCGGGGAGCTGTTTTTT
V: TRBV6-1; size: -; D: -; J: TRBJ2-7; length: 15; CDR3: CASSEGMGSFYEQYF; DNA: TGTGCCAGCAGTGAGGGTATGGGCAGTTTTTACGAGCAGTACTTC
V: TRBV6-7; size: -; D: TRBD2; J: TRBJ2-7; length: 15; CDR3: CASSLLAGVTYEQYF; DNA: TGTGCCAGCAGTCTACTAGCGGGGGTTACCTACGAGCAGTACTTC
V: TRBV30; size: -; D: -; J: TRBJ2-7; length: 14; CDR3: CAWSVLTKGYEQYF; DNA: TGTGCCTGGAGTGTACTAACGAAAGGCTACGAGCAGTACTTC
V: TRBV19; size: -; D: TRBD1; J: TRBJ1-5; length: 15; CDR3: CASSKDRGFYQPQHF; DNA: TGTGCCAGTAGTAAGGACAGGGGCTTTTATCAGCCCCAGCATTTT
V: TRBV5-1; size: -; D: -; J: TRBJ2-5; length: 15; CDR3: CASSYIPGIQETQYF; DNA: TGCGCCAGCAGCTATATACCGGGAATCCAAGAGACCCAGTACTTC
V: TRBV7-9; size: -; D: TRBD2; J: TRBJ2-3; length: 15; CDR3: CASSSPSGVTDTQYF; DNA: TGTGCCAGCAGCTCACCAAGCGGGGTCACAGATACGCAGTATTTT
V: TRBV27; size: -; D: -; J: TRBJ2-5; length: 13; CDR3: CASSPGPQETQYF; DNA: TGTGCCAGCAGTCCAGGGCCCCAAGAGACCCAGTACTTC
V: TRBV30; size: -; D: TRBD1; J: TRBJ1-1; length: 14; CDR3: CAWSSRGKNTEAFF; DNA: TGTGCCTGGAGTAGCAGGGGGAAAAACACTGAAGCTTTCTTT
V: TRBV2; size: -; D: -; J: TRBJ2-1; length: 13; CDR3: CASRVDSYNEQFF; DNA: TGTGCCAGCAGGGTGGACAGTTACAATGAGCAGTTCTTC
V: TRBV7-9; size: -; D: TRBD1; J: TRBJ1-2; length: 15; CDR3: CASSYSGQGFYGYTF; DNA: TGTGCCAGCAGCTATTCGGGACAGGGTTTCTATGGCTACACCTTC
V: TRBV10-3; size: -; D: TRBD2; J: TRBJ2-5; length: 16; CDR3: CAISESIAGEGETQYF; DNA: TGTGCCATCAGTGAGTCGATAGCGGGGGAAGGAGAGACCCAGTACTTC
V: TRBV9; size: -; D: -; J: TRBJ2-5; length: 14; CDR3: CASSTGQIQETQYF; DNA: TGTGCCAGCAGCACCGGACAGATCCAAGAGACCCAGTACTTC
V: TRBV25-1; size: -; D: TRBD2; J: TRBJ2-5; length: 16; CDR3: CASSGYRTSGEETQYF; DNA: TGTGCCAGCAGTGGATATCGGACTAGCGGGGAAGAGACCCAGTACTTC
V: TRBV9; size: -; D: -; J: TRBJ2-5; length: 15; CDR3: CASSVAGGRQETQYF; DNA: TGTGCCAGCAGCGTAGCCGGGGGGCGCCAAGAGACCCAGTACTTC
V: TRBV6-5; size: few; D: -; J: TRBJ1-3; length: 14; CDR3: CASSTQGSGNTIYF; DNA: TGTGCCAGCAGTACACAGGGATCCGGAAACACCATATATTTT
V: TRBV30; size: -; D: -; J: TRBJ1-4; length: 11; CDR3: CAWSQLEKLFF; DNA: TGTGCCTGGAGTCAGTTGGAAAAACTGTTTTTT
V: TRBV19; size: -; D: -; J: TRBJ1-2; length: 12; CDR3: CASTGTTYGYTF; DNA: TGTGCCAGTACCGGGACAACCTATGGCTACACCTTC
V: TRBV27; size: -; D: TRBD2; J: TRBJ2-3; length: 18; CDR3: CASSTRGGLAGGEDTQYF; DNA: TGTGCCAGCAGTACCAGGGGGGGACTAGCGGGGGGTGAAGATACGCAGTATTTT
V: TRBV5-4; size: -; D: TRBD2; J: TRBJ2-5; length: 15; CDR3: CASSFLRGGPETQYF; DNA: TGTGCCAGCAGCTTTTTACGGGGGGGCCCGGAGACCCAGTACTTC
V: TRBV5-1; size: -; D: -; J: TRBJ2-2; length: 15; CDR3: CASSYAGVGTGELFF; DNA: TGCGCCAGCAGCTACGCCGGAGTGGGTACCGGGGAGCTGTTTTTT
V: TRBV2; size: -; D: -; J: TRBJ2-7; length: 15; CDR3: CASKALTGDQGEQYF; DNA: TGTGCCAGCAAAGCCCTGACCGGGGATCAGGGGGAGCAGTACTTC
V: TRBV29-1; size: -; D: -; J: TRBJ2-5; length: 13; CDR3: CSVERQRRETQYF; DNA: TGCAGCGTTGAACGCCAGCGCCGGGAGACCCAGTACTTC
V: TRBV11-2; size: -; D: -; J: TRBJ1-3; length: 13; CDR3: CASSSYSGNTIYF; DNA: TGTGCCAGCAGCTCCTACAGTGGAAACACCATATATTTT